The T cell receptor beta chain described here comes from a study of blood T cell repertoires in COVID-19. Across the whole study: Material from acute and convalescent COVID-19 was sourced from the United States, Italy and Spain.

V was trimmed by 0 bases and J by 0 bases, leaving 13 bases between them. From germline, CDR1 is SGHRS and CDR2 YFSETQ. The CDR3 runs 16 residues. As handled by the study authors: For nucleated cells, counts were estimated from reference gene primer amplification. Only in-frame clones appear in the TCRdb table, and some are missing; sequencing was by immunoSEQ multiplex PCR. The V and J calls and clone size were taken over from that table, and D and trimming were inferred from the DNA. The sample records about 250,000 clones, around 90% being singletons. Material: PBMCs or T cells enriched from blood (not recorded which). The chain couples TRBV5-1 to TRBJ2-7; D may be TRBD1 (6 bases). The clonotype comes from a woman between 25 and 40 years old with acute COVID-19. The DNA for the CDR3 is TGCGCCAGCAGCTTGGGCCGGGACACGAGCTCCTACGAGCAGTACTTC. It is translated as CASSLGRDTSSYEQYF.